This entry lists 22 T cell receptor beta chains sequenced from one sample in a study of blood T cell repertoires in COVID-19. Generated by immunoSEQ multiplex PCR, the TCRdb table keeps only in-frame clones and is missing some. The top ten hold less than 3% of the sample, which has about 280,000 clones, 80% to 90% seen once. The sample was peripheral blood. The source is a woman in her thirties with active or convalescent COVID-19.

Only a few counts were recorded for this clone. An end of the junction does not agree with germline; a read error may underlie this. The chain carries TRBV6-1 and TRBJ1-1; D may be TRBD1 (5 bases). The CDR3 is made up of 13 amino acids. Germline loops: CDR1 MNHNS, CDR2 SASEGT. The CDR3 protein is CASTEQENTEAFF. As DNA, the CDR3 is TGTGCCAGCACTGAACAGGAGAACACTGAAGCTTTCTTT.

This clone showed up just a few times. This rearrangement joins TRBV27 to TRBJ1-1, with a tentative D call TRBD1 (5 bases). V was cut by 6 bases and J by 6 bases, with 20 bases left in between. Germline V CDR1 and CDR2: MNHEY, SMNVEV (reference sequence). CDR3 length: 15 amino acids. CDR3 nucleotide sequence: TGTGCCAGCAGCCTTATCGGAAAAGGGGCCCCTGAAGCTTTCTTT. Translating gives CASSLIGKGAPEAFF.

The rearrangement uses TRBV30 and TRBJ1-2, with 7 bases aligning to TRBD1. The CDR3 is made up of 13 amino acids. J lost 5 bases, V lost 4 bases, and 7 bases had no gene match. CDR1 is GTSNPN, CDR2 SVGIG, per germline (reference sequence). In nucleotides, the CDR3 is TGTGCCTGGACTCGGGACAGCTTTTATGGCTACACCTTC. Translated, it gives CAWTRDSFYGYTF.

This clone has just a few counts. The chain couples TRBV7-9 to TRBJ2-6; D is ambiguous. The germline V and J ends were trimmed by 5 bases and 0 bases, with 2 bases remaining between them. Germline CDR1 is SEHNR and CDR2 is FQNEAQ (reference sequence). This CDR3 is 13 amino acids long. CDR3 residues: CASSHSGANVLTF. The CDR3 nucleotides are TGTGCCAGCAGCCACTCTGGGGCCAACGTCCTGACTTTC. The full variable domain, completed using reference TRBV7-9 and TRBJ2-6, is DTGVSQNPRHKITKRGQNVTFRCDPISEHNRLYWYRQTLGQGPEFLTYFQNEAQLEKSRLLSDRFSAERPKGSFSTLEIQRTEQGDSAMYLCASSHSGANVLTFGAGSRLTVL.

The chain couples TRBV20-1 to TRBJ2-3, with D possibly being TRBD2 (5 bases). The V gene lost 5 bases and the J gene lost 6 bases, with 9 bases spanning the gap. The germline V gene encodes CDR1 DFQATT and CDR2 SNEGSKA (reference sequence). The CDR3 has 11 amino acids. The CDR3 protein is CSAEEGDTQYF. The CDR3 coding sequence is TGCAGTGCTGAAGAGGGCGATACGCAGTATTTT.

The chain recombines TRBV11-2 with TRBJ2-3; TRBD1 might be the D (5 bases). The CDR3 extends over 16 amino acids. Germline V gene data show CDR1 as SGHAT and CDR2 as FQNNGV. V gave up 9 bases and J gave up 1 base, with 20 bases separating them. As DNA, the CDR3 is TGTGCCAGTAACTTAGGGGTGGGGCCTGGCACAGATACGCAGTATTTT. Its translation is CASNLGVGPGTDTQYF.

The chain is built from TRBV6-2 or TRBV6-3 and TRBJ2-1; 8 bases match TRBD1. V lost 6 bases, J lost 2 bases, and 9 bases stayed unmatched. Germline CDR1 and CDR2: MNHEY and SVGEGT. The CDR3 has 16 amino acids. CDR3 region: CASSFEGQGPYNEQFF. In DNA, the CDR3 is TGTGCCAGCAGCTTCGAAGGACAGGGACCCTACAATGAGCAGTTCTTC.

V gene TRBV7-6 combines with J gene TRBJ2-1, with D perhaps matching TRBD2 (5 bases). Deletions cut 3 bases from V and 4 bases from J, with 13 bases between. Germline V gene lookup returns CDR1 SGHVS and CDR2 FNYEAQ. CDR3 length: 15 residues. CDR3 loop: CASSFGFGEYNEQFF. CDR3 DNA sequence: TGTGCCAGCAGCTTCGGATTCGGGGAATACAATGAGCAGTTCTTC. Drawing the rest from reference TRBV7-6 and TRBJ2-1, the complete variable domain is GAGVSQSPRYKVTKRGQDVALRCDPISGHVSLYWYRQALGQGPEFLTYFNYEAQQDKSGLPNDRFSAERPEGSISTLTIQRTEQRDSAMYRCASSFGFGEYNEQFFGPGTRLTVL.

This chain joins TRBV5-1 and TRBJ1-2; the match to TRBD1 covers 10 bases. In germline, CDR1 is SGHRS, CDR2 YFSETQ. This CDR3 spans 16 amino acids. The V gene end was trimmed by 5 bases and the J gene end by 6 bases; junction bases not matched to a gene: 13. Written as DNA, the CDR3 is TGCGCCAGCAGGGTCTCCCGGGACAGGGGCCCCCATGGCTACACCTTC. Amino acid sequence: CASRVSRDRGPHGYTF.

This chain joins TRBV18 and TRBJ1-3; D possibly corresponds to TRBD1 (5 bases). This CDR3 comprises 15 residues. Germline CDR1 KGHSH, CDR2 LQKENI. V was cut by 2 bases and J by 4 bases, with 12 bases left in between. The CDR3 is CASSPNTGGGNTIYF. In DNA form, the CDR3 reads TGTGCCAGCTCACCAAACACAGGTGGCGGAAACACCATATATTTT.

This clone has a handful of counts. The chain couples TRBV7-2 to TRBJ2-4, with a weak D call TRBD1 (6 bases). This CDR3 is built from 14 residues. V lost 5 bases and J 8 bases, leaving 16 bases between the germline ends. CDR1 is SGHTA and CDR2 is FQGNSA in the germline V gene. Here the CDR3 DNA reads TGTGCCAGCAGCCCCTCCAGGGGATGGGACATTCAGTACTTC. It is translated as CASSPSRGWDIQYF.

CDR3 bases: TGTGCCAGCAGTTTAAGTTTTGGACACGGCTACACCTTC. Its protein is CASSLSFGHGYTF. This chain joins TRBV12-3 or TRBV12-4 and TRBJ1-2; perhaps TRBD1 as D (5 bases). The length of the CDR3 is 13 residues. Trimming removed 2 bases at V and 8 bases at J, with 12 bases between.

The chain combines TRBV6-2 or TRBV6-3 with TRBJ1-1; TRBD1 matches 8 bases. The germline V gene has CDR1 MNHEY and CDR2 SVGEGT. The V gene end was trimmed by 6 bases and the J gene end by 1 base; junction bases not matched to a gene: 1. This CDR3 comprises 13 residues. For the CDR3, the DNA is TGTGCCAGCAGCAGGGGGCCGAACACTGAAGCTTTCTTT. Translating it yields CASSRGPNTEAFF.

The chain combines TRBV29-1 with TRBJ2-7, with 7 bases fitting TRBD1. V lost 7 bases, J lost 4 bases, and 10 bases stayed unmatched. The CDR3 totals 13 residues. Germline CDR1 SQVTM, CDR2 ANQGSEA. The CDR3 sequence is CSASRTGGYEQYF. CDR3 bases: TGCAGCGCCTCCCGGACAGGCGGGTACGAGCAGTACTTC.

This chain links TRBV18 with TRBJ2-7, with D unclear. The germline V gene has CDR1 KGHSH and CDR2 LQKENI. Trimming removed 5 bases from V and 0 bases from J, with 11 bases in between. CDR3 size: 14 residues. CDR3 region: CASSGGQISYEQYF. Here the CDR3 DNA reads TGTGCCAGCTCAGGTGGGCAGATCTCCTACGAGCAGTACTTC.

This clone was detected only a few times. The chain combines TRBV28 with TRBJ1-5; 8 nucleotides line up with TRBD1. The CDR3 spans 17 residues. V trimming: 4 bases; J trimming: 8 bases; junction bases outside the gene matches: 16. Per the germline V gene, CDR1 is MDHEN and CDR2 is SYDVKM. CDR3 in DNA: TGTGCCAGCAGTTCCCGGACAGGGAGGATCATTGGCAAGCCCCAGCATTTT. This encodes CASSSRTGRIIGKPQHF.

The rearrangement uses TRBV25-1 and TRBJ1-4, with D perhaps matching TRBD1 (5 bases). This CDR3 has 12 residues. Germline assignment: CDR1 MGHDK and CDR2 SYGVNS. V was cut by 8 bases and J by 6 bases, with 10 bases left in between. The CDR3 region has the DNA TGTGCCAGCGGGCAGGGCCATGAAAAACTGTTTTTT. This codes for CASGQGHEKLFF.

A single count supports this clone. A junction end diverges from the germline sequence, so it may reflect a read error. Here the CDR3 DNA reads TGTGCTAGCAGCACCCGACTAGCGGACTACAATGAGCAGTTCTTC. Protein sequence: CASSTRLADYNEQFF. The chain recombines TRBV7-7 with TRBJ2-1; 9 nucleotides line up with TRBD2. The CDR3 length is 15 residues. Germline V gives CDR1 SSHAT, CDR2 FNYEAQ (reference sequence).

The V call is TRBV7-2, the J call TRBJ1-1; D uncertain. Per germline, CDR1 SGHTA and CDR2 FQGNSA. The CDR3 runs 14 residues. V lost 2 bases and J lost 0, with 7 bases in between. CDR3 sequence reads: CASSLHRMNTEAFF. The CDR3, as DNA: TGTGCCAGCAGCTTACACAGAATGAACACTGAAGCTTTCTTT.

CDR3 sequence reads: CASSQWGETYNEQFF. In DNA form, the CDR3 reads TGTGCCAGCAGCCAATGGGGGGAAACCTACAATGAGCAGTTCTTC. This chain connects TRBV3-1 (or the pseudogene TRBV3-2) to TRBJ2-1; possible D gene TRBD2, 6 bases. The V and J ends lost 2 bases and 2 bases respectively, with 10 bases between them. The CDR3 contains 15 residues. The germline gives CDR1 LGHDT, CDR2 YNNKEL (reference sequence).

This clone was found once. The rearrangement joins TRBV7-2 to TRBJ2-5; the match to TRBD2 covers 10 bases. With 3 bases clipped from V and 6 bases from J, the junction kept 13 bases outside the gene matches. Germline CDR1 is SGHTA and CDR2 is FQGNSA. The CDR3 totals 17 residues. CDR3 sequence reads: CASSFGSGGWGSKTQYF. As DNA, the CDR3 is TGTGCCAGCAGCTTCGGTAGCGGGGGGTGGGGTTCGAAGACCCAGTACTTC.

This rearrangement joins TRBV27 to TRBJ1-2; TRBD1 aligns across 10 bases. This CDR3 has 14 amino acids. The junction had 3 bases not matched to a gene; V was cut back by 4 bases and J by 4 bases. The germline V gene has CDR1 MNHEY and CDR2 SMNVEV (reference sequence). In DNA form, the CDR3 reads TGTGCCAGCAGTTCACGGGACAGGGGCTATGGCTACACCTTC. Encoded protein: CASSSRDRGYGYTF.